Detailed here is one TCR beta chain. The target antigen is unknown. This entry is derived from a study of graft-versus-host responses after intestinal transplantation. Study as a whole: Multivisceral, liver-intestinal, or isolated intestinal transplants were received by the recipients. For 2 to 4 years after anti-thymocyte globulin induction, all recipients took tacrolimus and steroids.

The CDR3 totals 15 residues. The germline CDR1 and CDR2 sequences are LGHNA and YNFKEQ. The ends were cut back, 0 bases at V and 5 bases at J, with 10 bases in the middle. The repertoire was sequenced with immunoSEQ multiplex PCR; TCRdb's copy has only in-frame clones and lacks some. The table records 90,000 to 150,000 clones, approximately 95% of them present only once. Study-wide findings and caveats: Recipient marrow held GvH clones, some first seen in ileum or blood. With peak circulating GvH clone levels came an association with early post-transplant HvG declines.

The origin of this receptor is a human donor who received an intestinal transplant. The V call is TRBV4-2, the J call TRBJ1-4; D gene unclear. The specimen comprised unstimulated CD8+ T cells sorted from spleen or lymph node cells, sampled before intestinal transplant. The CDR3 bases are TGTGCCAGCAGCCAAGAGTGGGAGGCCAATGAAAAACTGTTTTTT. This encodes CASSQEWEANEKLFF.